Given below is one T cell receptor beta chain in context. The sample originates from a study of blood T cell repertoires in COVID-19. On the study more broadly: Both acute and convalescent COVID-19 samples were obtained from the United States, Italy and Spain.

Enrolled during active infection, Seattle patients were then followed longitudinally. V shed 1 base and J 2 bases; nucleotides not matched to a gene: 3. The CDR3 is 16 residues long. CDR1 KGHDR and CDR2 SFDVKD come from the germline V gene. Produced via immunoSEQ multiplex PCR; TCRdb's table is partial and in-frame only. The sample has 170,000 or so clones, around nine tenths seen once; the top ten hold under 0.7%. The receptor comes from a man aged 55 to 70 with COVID-19, enrolled during active disease. The sequenced sample consisted of peripheral blood. The J gene is TRBJ2-3, the V gene TRBV24-1; 9 positions agree with TRBD2. The CDR3 DNA follows: TGTGCCACCAGTGATTTTGTAGCGGGGGCCACAGATACGCAGTATTTT. Translating gives CATSDFVAGATDTQYF.